This T cell receptor (beta chain) was recorded in a study of OX40 agonist ivuxolimab in advanced cancers. Findings and caveats of the study: No antigen was identified for the clonally expanded peripheral T cells. Low normalized T-cell clonal expansion was also seen in some nonresponders.

The CDR3 is 13 amino acids. The V end lost 3 bases, the J end lost 8 bases, and 14 bases lay between the germline ends. From germline, CDR1 is GTSNPN and CDR2 SVGIG (reference sequence). Notes on this clone: The antigen is undetermined.

TCRdb keeps only in-frame clones here, not all; method: immunoSEQ multiplex PCR. The top ten hold roughly 0.62% of the sample, which has about 83,000 clones, around 86% seen once. The receptor was derived from an adult with an advanced solid tumor such as melanoma, head and neck, liver or kidney cancer. Sequenced material: CD4+ or CD8+ T cells sorted from blood, taken in a trial of the OX40 agonist ivuxolimab. The gene calls are TRBV30 and TRBJ1-3, with a possible D match to TRBD1 (5 bases). This CDR3 is CAWSAGTTDTIYF. The CDR3 DNA reads TGTGCCTGGAGCGCTGGGACGACGGACACCATATATTTT. The whole variable domain, remainder taken from reference TRBV30 and TRBJ1-3, is SQTIHQWPATLVQPVGSPLSLECTVEGTSNPNLYWYRQAAGRGLQLLFYSVGIGQISSEVPQNLSASRPQDRQFILSSKKLLLSDSGFYLCAWSAGTTDTIYFGEGSWLTVV.